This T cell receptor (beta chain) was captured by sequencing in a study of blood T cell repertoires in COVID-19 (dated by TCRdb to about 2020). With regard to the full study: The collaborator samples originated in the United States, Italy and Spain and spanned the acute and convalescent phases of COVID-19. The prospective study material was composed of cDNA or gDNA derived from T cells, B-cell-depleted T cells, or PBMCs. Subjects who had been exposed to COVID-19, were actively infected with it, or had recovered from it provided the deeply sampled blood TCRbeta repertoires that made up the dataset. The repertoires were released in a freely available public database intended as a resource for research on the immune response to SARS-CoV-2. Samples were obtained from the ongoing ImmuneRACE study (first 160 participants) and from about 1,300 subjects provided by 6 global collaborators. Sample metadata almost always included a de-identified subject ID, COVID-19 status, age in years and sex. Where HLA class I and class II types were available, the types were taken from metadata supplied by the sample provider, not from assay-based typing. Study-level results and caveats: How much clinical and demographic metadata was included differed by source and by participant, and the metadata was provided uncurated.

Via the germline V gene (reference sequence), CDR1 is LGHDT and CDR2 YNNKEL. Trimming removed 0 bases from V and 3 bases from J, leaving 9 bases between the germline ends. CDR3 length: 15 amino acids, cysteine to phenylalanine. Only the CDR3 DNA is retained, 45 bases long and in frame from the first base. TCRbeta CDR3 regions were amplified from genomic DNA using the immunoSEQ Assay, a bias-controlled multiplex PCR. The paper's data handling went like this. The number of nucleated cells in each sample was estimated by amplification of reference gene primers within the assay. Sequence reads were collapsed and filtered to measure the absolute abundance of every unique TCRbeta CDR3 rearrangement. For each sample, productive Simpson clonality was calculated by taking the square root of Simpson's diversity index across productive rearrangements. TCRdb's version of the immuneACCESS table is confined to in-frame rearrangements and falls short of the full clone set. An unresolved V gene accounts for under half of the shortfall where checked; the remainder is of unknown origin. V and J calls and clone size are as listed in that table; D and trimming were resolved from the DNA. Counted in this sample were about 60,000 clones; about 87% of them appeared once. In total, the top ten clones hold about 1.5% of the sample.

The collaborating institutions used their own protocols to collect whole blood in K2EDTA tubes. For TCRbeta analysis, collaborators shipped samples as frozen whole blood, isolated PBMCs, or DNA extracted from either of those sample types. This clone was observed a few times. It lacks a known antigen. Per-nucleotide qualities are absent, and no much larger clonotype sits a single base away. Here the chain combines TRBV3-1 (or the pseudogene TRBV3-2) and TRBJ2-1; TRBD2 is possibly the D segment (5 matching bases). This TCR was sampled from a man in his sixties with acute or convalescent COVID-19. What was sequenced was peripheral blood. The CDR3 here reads CASSQDLGSYNEQFF. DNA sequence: TGTGCCAGCAGCCAAGATCTGGGGAGCTACAATGAGCAGTTCTTC.